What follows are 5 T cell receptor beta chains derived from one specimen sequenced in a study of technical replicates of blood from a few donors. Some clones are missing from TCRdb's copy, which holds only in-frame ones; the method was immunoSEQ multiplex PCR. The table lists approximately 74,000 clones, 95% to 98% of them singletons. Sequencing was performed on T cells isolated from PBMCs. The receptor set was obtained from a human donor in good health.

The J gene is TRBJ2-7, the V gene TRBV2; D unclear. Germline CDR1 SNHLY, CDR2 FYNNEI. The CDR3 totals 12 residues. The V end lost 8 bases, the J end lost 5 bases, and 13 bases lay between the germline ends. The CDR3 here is CASGPVSHEQYF. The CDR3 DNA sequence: TGTGCCAGCGGGCCGGTCAGCCACGAGCAGTACTTC.

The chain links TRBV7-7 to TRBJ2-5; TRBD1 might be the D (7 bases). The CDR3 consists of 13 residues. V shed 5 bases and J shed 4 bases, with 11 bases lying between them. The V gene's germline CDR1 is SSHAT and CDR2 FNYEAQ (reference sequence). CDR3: CASSPEGAETQYF. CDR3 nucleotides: TGTGCCAGCAGCCCGGAGGGGGCAGAGACCCAGTACTTC.

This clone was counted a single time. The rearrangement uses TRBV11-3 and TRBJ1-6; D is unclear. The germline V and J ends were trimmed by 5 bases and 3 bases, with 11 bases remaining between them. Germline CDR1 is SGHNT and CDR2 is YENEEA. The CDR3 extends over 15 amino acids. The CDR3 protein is CASSLISSYNSPLHF. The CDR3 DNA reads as TGTGCCAGCAGCCTTATATCCAGCTATAATTCACCCCTCCACTTT.

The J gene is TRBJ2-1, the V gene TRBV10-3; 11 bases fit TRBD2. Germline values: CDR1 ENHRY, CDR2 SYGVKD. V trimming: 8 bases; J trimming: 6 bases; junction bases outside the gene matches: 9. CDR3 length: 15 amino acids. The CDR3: CAIAGTSGSINEQFF. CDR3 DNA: TGTGCCATCGCCGGAACTAGCGGGAGTATCAATGAGCAGTTCTTC.

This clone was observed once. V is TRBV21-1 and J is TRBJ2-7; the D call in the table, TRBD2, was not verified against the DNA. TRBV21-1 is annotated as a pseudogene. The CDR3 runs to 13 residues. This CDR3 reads CASSNARDREQYF. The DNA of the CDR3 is TGTGCCAGCAGCAATGCGCGGGACCGGGAGCAGTACTTC.